The 21 T cell receptor beta chains reported below all come from one sample, sequenced in a study of human T cells and chemical hapten exposure. Time point denoted: pre-sensitization, week 0. This sample's treatment: therapeutic diphenylcyclopropenone sensitization with weekly scalp DPC. TCRdb processed the RACE reads anew with MiXCR; each CDR3 protein has one entry. The sample lists roughly 380,000 distinct CDR3 sequences; roughly 4.6% were seen once. This specimen was whole blood, taken in connection with sensitization to the hapten diphenylcyclopropenone (DPC). The receptors were gathered from a woman in her fifties or sixties with alopecia areata. Some clones in this sample may be carry-over from other donors' samples.

This clonotype was seen a few times. CDR3: CASSPLGPQQPQHF. DNA of the CDR3: TGTGCCAGCAGCCCTCTGGGCCCGCAGCAGCCCCAGCATTTT. The genes are TRBV7-6 and TRBJ1-5; D uncertain. Trimming removed 5 bases from V and 7 bases from J, with 15 bases in between. The CDR3 is made up of 14 amino acids. Germline loops: CDR1 SGHVS, CDR2 FNYEAQ.

Ten or more counts support this clonotype. This chain connects TRBV24-1 to TRBJ2-1, with 7 bases identical to TRBD1. Germline CDR1 KGHDR, CDR2 SFDVKD. This CDR3 has 18 residues. V lost 2 bases, J lost 0 bases, and 9 bases stayed unmatched. CDR3 sequence: CATSDSQGRGSSYNEQFF. CDR3 DNA sequence: TGTGCCACCAGTGATTCACAGGGGCGCGGAAGCTCCTACAATGAGCAGTTCTTC.

This clonotype showed up just a few times. V is TRBV7-2 and J is TRBJ2-1; tentative D call: TRBD2 (5 bases). CDR1 is SGHTA, CDR2 FQGNSA, per germline. This CDR3 is built from 15 residues. V was trimmed by 1 base and J by 10 bases, leaving 17 bases between them. CDR3 amino acids: CASSLDRTRRGEQFF. The CDR3 nucleotides read TGTGCCAGCAGCTTAGATCGGACCAGACGAGGGGAGCAGTTCTTC.

This clonotype has just a few counts. This chain uses TRBV12-3 or TRBV12-4 with TRBJ1-1, with no clear D. The CDR3 runs to 15 residues. V was trimmed by 7 bases and J by 1 base, leaving 16 bases between them. CDR3 bases: TGTGCCAGCATCACATCCCCCCTGGGGAACACTGAAGCTTTCTTT. Translating it yields CASITSPLGNTEAFF.

This clonotype was seen repeatedly, ten times or more. The chain has TRBV6-5 and TRBJ2-4; tentatively, D is TRBD1 (6 bases). The CDR3 contains 13 residues. The ends were cut back, 10 bases at V and 0 bases at J, with 10 bases in the middle. Looked up from germline, CDR1 is MNHEY and CDR2 is SVGAGI. The CDR3 here is CATIGGAKNIQYF. CDR3 bases: TGTGCCACCATAGGGGGAGCCAAAAACATTCAGTACTTC.

This clonotype was recorded many times. Germline is not matched at one junction end, which may reflect a read error. CDR3 sequence: CASSFGQGTDTQYF. The CDR3 coding sequence is TGTGCCAGCAGCTTCGGACAGGGCACAGATACGCAGTATTTT. This chain uses TRBV5-1 with TRBJ2-3; 7 bases map to TRBD1. Per the germline V gene, CDR1 is SGHRS and CDR2 is YFSETQ. CDR3 length: 14 amino acids.

This clonotype was counted ten times or more. The CDR3 sequence is CATSGWGQTYSNQPQHF. CDR3 coding DNA: TGTGCCACCAGTGGCTGGGGGCAGACTTATAGCAATCAGCCCCAGCATTTT. The chain employs TRBV24-1 and TRBJ1-5, with TRBD1 as a possible D gene (6 bases). Germline assignment: CDR1 KGHDR and CDR2 SFDVKD. V was clipped by 5 bases and J by 0 bases, with 16 bases between them. The CDR3 runs 17 residues.

The chain joins TRBV5-1 to TRBJ2-1; no clear D gene. The CDR3 runs 16 residues. Germline-derived CDR1 and CDR2 are SGHRS and YFSETQ. The germline V and J ends were trimmed by 4 bases and 0 bases, with 14 bases remaining between them. The CDR3 DNA sequence: TGCGCCAGCAGCCCCCAAGGCCCGAGCTCCTACAATGAGCAGTTCTTC. Protein sequence: CASSPQGPSSYNEQFF.

The rearrangement uses TRBV12-3 or TRBV12-4 and TRBJ2-7; D not resolved. V was clipped by 7 bases and J by 3 bases, with 10 bases between them. This CDR3 has 12 amino acids. CDR3 nucleotides: TGTGCCAGCACCTCGGTCGGCTACGAGCAGTACTTC. Residues: CASTSVGYEQYF.

Many counts were recorded for this clonotype. Here the CDR3 DNA reads TGTGCCAGCAGCCGACCGGGACACGTGTCCTACGAGCAGTACTTC. Its translation: CASSRPGHVSYEQYF. The chain carries TRBV14 and TRBJ2-7; a possible D gene is TRBD1 (6 bases). The CDR3 is 15 residues long. From germline, CDR1 is SGHDN and CDR2 FVKESK. The ends were cut back, 4 bases at V and 1 base at J, with 14 bases in the middle. Full variable domain (outside the CDR3, taken from reference TRBV14 and TRBJ2-7): EAGVTQFPSHSVIEKGQTVTLRCDPISGHDNLYWYRRVMGKEIKFLLHFVKESKQDESGMPNNRFLAERTGGTYSTLKVQPAELEDSGVYFCASSRPGHVSYEQYFGPGTRLTVT.

This clonotype was observed at least ten times. V and J are TRBV7-9 and TRBJ1-5; tentatively, D is TRBD1 (5 bases). Germline loops: CDR1 SEHNR, CDR2 FQNEAQ (reference sequence). Between the trimmed V and J ends, which lost 3 bases and 4 bases, there was a span of 7 bases. The CDR3 spans 13 residues. The CDR3 DNA is TGTGCCAGCAGCTTCGACAGAAATCAGCCCCAGCATTTT. It codes for CASSFDRNQPQHF.

A note on this clonotype: Germline and junction disagree at one end, which may indicate a read error. V is TRBV12-3 or TRBV12-4 and J is TRBJ1-3; possibly TRBD1 for D (6 bases). This CDR3 region has 10 residues. The CDR3 DNA is TGTGCCAGCGCCTTTGGACAGCTCCATTTT. This codes for CASAFGQLHF.

This clonotype appeared many times. The gene calls are TRBV28 and TRBJ2-7, with TRBD2 as a possible D gene (7 bases). V shed 6 bases and J shed 3 bases, with 12 bases lying between them. Germline-derived CDR1 and CDR2 are MDHEN and SYDVKM. CDR3 size: 13 residues. CDR3 DNA sequence: TGTGCCAGCAGAGGGGGGGCTTACTACGAGCAGTACTTC. This gives the protein CASRGGAYYEQYF.

The table lists this clonotype with many counts. Written as DNA, the CDR3 is TGTGCCAGCAGCAAATCAGTAGGAGTGGTGAATCAGCCCCAGCATTTT. Residues: CASSKSVGVVNQPQHF. This chain connects TRBV21-1 to TRBJ1-5. TRBV21-1 is classified as a pseudogene. The CDR3 runs to 16 residues.

This clonotype was found many times. V gene TRBV7-2 combines with J gene TRBJ2-5, with 11 bases aligning to TRBD2. Germline trimming cut 5 bases from V and 0 bases from J; bases unmatched to any gene: 2. Germline CDR1 and CDR2: SGHTA and FQGNSA. The CDR3 contains 15 residues. This CDR3 reads CASSMGLADQETQYF. CDR3 nucleotides: TGTGCCAGCAGCATGGGACTAGCGGACCAAGAGACCCAGTACTTC.

This clonotype was seen many times. The chain is built from TRBV2 and TRBJ2-7; 8 bases match TRBD1. CDR1 is SNHLY and CDR2 is FYNNEI in the germline V gene. The CDR3 runs 13 residues. V lost 6 bases, J lost 7 bases, and 8 bases stayed unmatched. CDR3: CASRSGQVGEQYF. The CDR3 DNA reads TGTGCCAGCAGGTCGGGACAGGTGGGAGAGCAGTACTTC.

This clonotype was found a few times. The rearrangement links TRBV6-5 to TRBJ1-6; D unresolved. Trimming stripped 0 bases from V and 6 bases from J, with 9 bases between. CDR3 length: 15 amino acids. Germline V gene data show CDR1 as MNHEY and CDR2 as SVGAGI. CDR3 nucleotide sequence: TGTGCCAGCAGTTACTCGTCGACGGGTAATTCACCCCTCCACTTT. Amino acids: CASSYSSTGNSPLHF.

This clonotype was picked up a small number of times. The chain uses TRBV6-1 and TRBJ2-1; D might be TRBD1 (6 bases). Germline CDR1 and CDR2: MNHNS and SASEGT. The CDR3 extends over 15 amino acids. V lost 0 bases, J lost 4 bases, and 10 bases lay in between. The CDR3 spells CASSEATGPYNEQFF. The CDR3, as DNA: TGTGCCAGCAGTGAAGCCACAGGGCCGTACAATGAGCAGTTCTTC.

The chain joins TRBV5-1 to TRBJ2-7, with a weak D call TRBD2 (6 bases). Germline lookup yields CDR1 SGHRS and CDR2 YFSETQ. Deletions cut 5 bases from V and 7 bases from J, with 16 bases between. The CDR3 is 13 residues long. CDR3: CASRLGGAGEQYF. The CDR3 region has the DNA TGCGCCAGCAGGCTTGGCGGGGCGGGTGAGCAGTACTTC.

V and J are TRBV6-5 and TRBJ1-1; D unresolved. Trimming removed 6 bases at V and 2 bases at J, with 13 bases between. The CDR3 extends over 14 amino acids. From germline, CDR1 is MNHEY and CDR2 SVGAGI. The CDR3, as DNA: TGTGCCAGCAGCTTGACACGTCCTAACACTGAAGCTTTCTTT. This encodes CASSLTRPNTEAFF.

This clonotype appeared many times. J is TRBJ2-1 and V is TRBV7-8, with TRBD2 matching 11 bases. The germline V gene encodes CDR1 SGHVS and CDR2 FQNEAQ. This CDR3 has 14 residues. The V gene end was trimmed by 1 base and the J gene end by 9 bases; junction bases not matched to a gene: 2. CDR3 region: CASSLGLAGTEQFF. The CDR3 DNA is TGTGCCAGCAGCTTAGGACTAGCGGGAACTGAGCAGTTCTTC.